This T cell receptor beta chain was identified in a study of tumor-infiltrating lymphocytes in primary liver carcinoma. Looked up from germline, CDR1 is MNHEY and CDR2 is SVGAGI. CDR3 length: 14 residues. The tissue used was unsorted bulk material of about 20-33 mg. RNA and DNA were co-extracted from it with the AllPrep DNA/RNA mini kit. Points on this clonotype: One end of the junction is discordant with germline, which a read error may explain.

Starting material of about 0.45 ug total RNA yielded TCR beta cDNA via a constant-region primer. Nested multiplex PCR, run for three rounds with slightly modified ARM-PCR, yielded TCR beta libraries. With TRBV1-TRBV30 forward primers and a C-beta reverse primer, the first two PCR rounds were run for around 11 cycles each. Via MiXCR, TCRdb re-called the multiplex PCR reads, giving one row per CDR3 protein. The data show about 43,000 distinct CDR3 sequences, with about three quarters seen just once and roughly 19% held by the top ten. The origin of this receptor is a man aged 35 to 55 with primary liver carcinoma and hepatitis B virus infection. The chain couples TRBV6-5 to TRBJ2-5, with D uncertain. The sample consisted of liver tumor tissue from sampling region 2. As to subset: tumor region T2, inferior pole. In nucleotides, the CDR3 is TGTGCCAGCAAATGTGGTCCGTCGCAAGAGACTCAGTACTTC. The encoded protein is CASKCGPSQETQYF.